Below are 15 T cell receptor beta chains sequenced from a single sample in a study of metastatic and nonmetastatic thyroid tumors. MiXCR re-clonotyped the PCR reads for TCRdb. In the table there are 23,000 or so clones, approximately 20% of which are singletons. Ahead of thyroid surgery, no patient had received treatment of any kind. What was sequenced was blood. The receptors shown here come from a female donor with papillary thyroid cancer or a benign thyroid nodule (not recorded which). Some clones in this sample may be carry-over from other donors' samples.

This clone has only a few counts. The chain couples TRBV28 to TRBJ2-5, with D perhaps TRBD1 (7 bases). The CDR3 spans 15 residues. Trimming took 2 bases from V and 5 from J, leaving 15 bases between them. Germline assignment: CDR1 MDHEN and CDR2 SYDVKM. The CDR3 DNA follows: TGTGCCAGCAGTTTAGAGGAGGGGGCGGGGGAGACCCAGTACTTC. It encodes CASSLEEGAGETQYF.

J is TRBJ1-2 and V is TRBV20-1; 8 bases are shared with TRBD1. Trimming removed 5 bases from V and 6 bases from J; junction bases left unmatched: 14. Germline V CDR1 and CDR2: DFQATT, SNEGSKA (reference sequence). The CDR3 sequence is 15 residues long. CDR3 sequence reads: CSAAGIIDRGHGYTF. CDR3 DNA sequence: TGCAGTGCTGCCGGGATCATTGACAGGGGTCATGGCTACACCTTC.

This clone is deemed medium-sized (0.01 to 0.1%). The J gene is TRBJ1-2, the V gene TRBV25-1; D is perhaps TRBD1 (6 bases). The CDR3 runs 16 residues. The germline V and J ends were trimmed by 1 base and 0 bases, with 12 bases remaining between them. Germline V gives CDR1 MGHDK, CDR2 SYGVNS. CDR3 sequence reads: CASSELEGGANYGYTF. The CDR3 bases are TGTGCCAGCAGTGAATTGGAGGGGGGGGCTAACTATGGCTACACCTTC.

This clone was recorded at least ten times. CDR3 sequence reads: CAWSSSHNEQFF. The CDR3 DNA sequence: TGTGCCTGGAGTAGCAGTCACAATGAGCAGTTCTTC. The rearrangement links TRBV30 to TRBJ2-1; no clear D. Germline V CDR1 and CDR2: GTSNPN, SVGIG (reference sequence). The V end was cut by 2 bases, the J end by 5 bases, with 7 bases between. The CDR3 contains 12 residues.

This rearrangement joins TRBV5-1 to TRBJ1-2; D is ambiguous. The CDR3 is 20 amino acids. Between the trimmed V and J ends, which lost 4 bases and 3 bases, there was a span of 31 bases. The germline V gene encodes CDR1 SGHRS and CDR2 YFSETQ. This CDR3 is CASSPSPSTRRLASYYGYTF. The CDR3 nucleotides read TGCGCCAGCAGCCCCTCACCTTCGACAAGACGTTTGGCCTCGTACTATGGCTACACCTTC.

Judged by abundance, this clone is medium-sized. The V call is TRBV27, the J call TRBJ2-5; TRBD2 agrees at 8 bases. V gave up 6 bases and J gave up 4 bases; unmatched junction bases: 7. Per germline, CDR1 MNHEY and CDR2 SMNVEV (reference sequence). CDR3 length equals 14 residues. CDR3 protein: CASRLAELGETQYF. For the CDR3, the DNA is TGTGCCAGCAGACTAGCGGAACTGGGAGAGACCCAGTACTTC.

This clone was detected only a few times. The chain carries TRBV27 and TRBJ1-6; no clear D gene. The germline V gene has CDR1 MNHEY and CDR2 SMNVEV (reference sequence). This CDR3 has 14 amino acids. Trimming left V 3 bases short and J 6 bases short, with 9 bases between. In DNA form, the CDR3 reads TGTGCCAGCAGTTTTCGGCAGGTTAATTCACCCCTCCACTTT. This codes for CASSFRQVNSPLHF.

Ten or more counts support this clone. This chain uses TRBV27 with TRBJ2-2; 7 nucleotides match TRBD1. This CDR3 comprises 18 residues. From germline, CDR1 is MNHEY and CDR2 SMNVEV (reference sequence). V trimming: 4 bases; J trimming: 0 bases; junction bases outside the gene matches: 11. CDR3 bases: TGTGCCAGCAGTTCCGCCGGGGTGGGGACAGCGAACACCGGGGAGCTGTTTTTT. Amino acids: CASSSAGVGTANTGELFF.

V gene TRBV6-6 combines with J gene TRBJ2-1; possible D gene TRBD2, 5 bases. This CDR3 spans 15 amino acids. V was trimmed by 0 bases and J by 1 base, leaving 7 bases between them. Germline V gene data show CDR1 as MNHNY and CDR2 as SVGAGI (reference sequence). The CDR3 nucleotides read TGTGCCAGCAGTTACTCCGGGGTTTCCTACAATGAGCAGTTCTTC. The encoded protein is CASSYSGVSYNEQFF.

The V call is TRBV6-1, the J call TRBJ2-1; 11 bases are shared with TRBD2. Germline trimming cut 6 bases from V and 8 bases from J; bases unmatched to any gene: 9. The V gene's germline CDR1 is MNHNS and CDR2 SASEGT. There are 15 residues in the CDR3. This CDR3 is CASRVTSGSGHEQFF. CDR3 in DNA: TGTGCCAGCAGGGTAACTAGCGGGAGTGGCCATGAGCAGTTCTTC.

Ten or more counts support this clone. The chain carries TRBV10-3 and TRBJ2-5; 10 bases fit TRBD1. Germline V lookup: CDR1 ENHRY, CDR2 SYGVKD. The ends lost 7 bases at V and 5 bases at J; junction bases unmatched: 16. The CDR3 spans 17 residues. CDR3 region: CAITWDRGLTLGETQYF. As DNA, the CDR3 is TGTGCCATCACCTGGGACAGGGGACTAACGCTCGGGGAGACCCAGTACTTC.

As for this clone: This may arise from a read error, as a much more abundant clone is one base away. The sample has other DNA sequences that encode this CDR3 too. The V call is TRBV5-6, the J call TRBJ2-5; 8 bases agree with TRBD2. V gave up 3 bases and J gave up 4 bases; unmatched junction bases: 14. The CDR3 loop spans 17 amino acids. Germline CDR1 reads SGHDT; CDR2 reads YYEEEE. CDR3: CASSYPLGAGDGETQYF. Here the CDR3 DNA reads TGTGCCAGCAGCTACCCACTGGGAGCGGGGGACGGAGAGACCCAGTACTTC.

The chain combines TRBV5-4 with TRBJ2-5; no definite D call. Trimming removed 4 bases at V and 4 bases at J, with 14 bases between. Germline values: CDR1 SGHNT, CDR2 YYREEE (reference sequence). CDR3 size: 14 residues. In DNA form, the CDR3 reads TGTGCCAGCAGCAAGTACGTAGAGGCAGAGACCCAGTACTTC. Amino acid sequence: CASSKYVEAETQYF.

This clone was detected many times. This sequence joins TRBV28 and TRBJ1-2, with TRBD1 identical over 8 bases. CDR1 is MDHEN and CDR2 is SYDVKM in the germline V gene. V shed 6 bases and J 2 bases; nucleotides not matched to a gene: 8. The CDR3 totals 15 residues. The chain's CDR3 is CASRGPGQANYGYTF. As DNA, the CDR3 is TGTGCCAGCAGGGGTCCGGGACAGGCGAACTATGGCTACACCTTC.

This clone was counted many times. This sequence joins TRBV2 and TRBJ2-7, with unresolved D. The germline V gene encodes CDR1 SNHLY and CDR2 FYNNEI. Trimming stripped 4 bases from V and 0 bases from J, with 7 bases between. This CDR3 has 13 residues. The CDR3 is CASSGAVSYEQYF. DNA for the CDR3: TGTGCCAGCAGTGGGGCAGTCTCCTACGAGCAGTACTTC.